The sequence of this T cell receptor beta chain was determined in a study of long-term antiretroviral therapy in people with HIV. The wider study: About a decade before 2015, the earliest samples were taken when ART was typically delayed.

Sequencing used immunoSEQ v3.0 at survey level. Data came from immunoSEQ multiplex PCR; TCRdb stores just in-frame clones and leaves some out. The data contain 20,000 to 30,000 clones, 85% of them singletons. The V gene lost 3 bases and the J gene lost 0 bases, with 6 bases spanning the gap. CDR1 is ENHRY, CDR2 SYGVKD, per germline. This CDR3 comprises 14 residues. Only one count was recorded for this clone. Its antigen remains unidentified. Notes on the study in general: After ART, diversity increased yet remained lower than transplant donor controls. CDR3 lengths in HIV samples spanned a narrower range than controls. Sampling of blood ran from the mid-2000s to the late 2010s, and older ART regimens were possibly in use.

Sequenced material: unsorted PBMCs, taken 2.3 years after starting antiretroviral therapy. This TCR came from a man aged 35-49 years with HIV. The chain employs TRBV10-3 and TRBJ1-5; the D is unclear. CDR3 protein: CAISDGDSNQPQHF. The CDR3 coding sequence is TGTGCCATCAGTGACGGCGATAGCAATCAGCCCCAGCATTTT.